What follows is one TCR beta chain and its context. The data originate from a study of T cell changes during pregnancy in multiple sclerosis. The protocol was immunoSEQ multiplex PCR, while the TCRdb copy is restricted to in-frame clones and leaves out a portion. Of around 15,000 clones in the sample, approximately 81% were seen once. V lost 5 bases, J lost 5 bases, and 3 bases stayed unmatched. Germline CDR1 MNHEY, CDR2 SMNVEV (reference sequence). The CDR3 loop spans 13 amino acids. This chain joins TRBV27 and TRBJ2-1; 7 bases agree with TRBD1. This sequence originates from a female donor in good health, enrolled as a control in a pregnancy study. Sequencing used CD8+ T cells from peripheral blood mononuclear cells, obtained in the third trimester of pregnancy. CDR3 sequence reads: CASSLTGDNEQFF. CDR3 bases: TGTGCCAGCAGTCTAACAGGGGACAATGAGCAGTTCTTC.